These 24 T cell receptor beta chains share one sample of origin, sequenced in a study of T cell changes during pregnancy in multiple sclerosis. Profiling relied on immunoSEQ multiplex PCR, and the TCRdb table lists in-frame clones only, not all of them. The sample consists of some 77,000 clones, around nine tenths of them appearing once. The material was peripheral blood, obtained before pregnancy. The origin of the receptors is a female donor with multiple sclerosis, enrolled in a pregnancy study.

The chain recombines TRBV5-1 with TRBJ1-4; D ambiguous. Trimming left V 6 bases short and J 3 bases short, with 9 bases between. Germline V lookup: CDR1 SGHRS, CDR2 YFSETQ. The CDR3 sequence is 13 residues long. CDR3 in DNA: TGCGCCAGCACCCGCGGGGCTAATGAAAAACTGTTTTTT. Translation gives CASTRGANEKLFF.

This chain uses TRBV5-1 with TRBJ2-1, with TRBD1 as a possible D gene (6 bases). The ends were cut back, 0 bases at V and 5 bases at J, with 12 bases in the middle. CDR3 length: 15 residues. Germline V CDR1 and CDR2: SGHRS, YFSETQ. The CDR3 DNA reads TGCGCCAGCAGCTTGGCCCAGGGACACCACAATGAGCAGTTCTTC. It codes for CASSLAQGHHNEQFF. Full variable domain (outside the CDR3, taken from reference TRBV5-1 and TRBJ2-1): KAGVTQTPRYLIKTRGQQVTLSCSPISGHRSVSWYQQTPGQGLQFLFEYFSETQRNKGNFPGRFSGRQFSNSRSEMNVSTLELGDSALYLCASSLAQGHHNEQFFGPGTRLTVL.

The chain recombines TRBV9 with TRBJ1-2; D may be TRBD1 (6 bases). The V gene's germline CDR1 is SGDLS and CDR2 YYNGEE. The CDR3 runs 13 residues. Trimming pared 0 bases from V and 8 bases from J, leaving 11 bases between. CDR3 nucleotide sequence: TGTGCCAGCAGCGTAGATACAGGGTTGGGCTACACCTTC. It is translated as CASSVDTGLGYTF.

The CDR3 sequence is CASSLNGGLETQYF. CDR3 nucleotides: TGCGCCAGCAGCTTGAATGGGGGGTTGGAGACCCAGTACTTC. This rearrangement joins TRBV5-1 to TRBJ2-5; perhaps TRBD2 as D (6 bases). The V gene lost 1 base and the J gene lost 5 bases, with 12 bases spanning the gap. This CDR3 region has 14 residues. Per the germline V gene, CDR1 is SGHRS and CDR2 is YFSETQ.

The V call is TRBV28, the J call TRBJ2-7; TRBD1 aligns across 10 bases. CDR3 size: 13 residues. With V trimmed by 5 bases and J by 3 bases, 1 base remained unmatched. In germline, CDR1 is MDHEN, CDR2 SYDVKM. The CDR3 reads CASSGTGDYEQYF. In DNA, the CDR3 is TGTGCCAGCAGTGGGACAGGGGACTACGAGCAGTACTTC.

V gene TRBV7-3 combines with J gene TRBJ2-1; TRBD2 is a possible D gene (6 bases). V lost 5 bases to trimming and J lost 8 bases, with 19 bases between them. CDR1 SGHTA and CDR2 FQGTGA come from the germline V gene. The CDR3 is made up of 15 amino acids. The CDR3 nucleotides read TGTGCCAGCAGCCCCCCCGGGCAGGAGGGCCATGAGCAGTTCTTC. Its protein is CASSPPGQEGHEQFF.

The chain joins TRBV5-6 to TRBJ2-4; 7 bases are a match to TRBD1. Germline V lookup: CDR1 SGHDT, CDR2 YYEEEE. This CDR3 contains 14 residues. The junction had 4 bases not matched to a gene; V was cut back by 4 bases and J by 3 bases. CDR3: CASSRQGVKNIQYF. The DNA of the CDR3 is TGTGCCAGCAGCCGCCAGGGGGTCAAAAACATTCAGTACTTC.

The sample holds one count of this clone. This chain joins TRBV2 and TRBJ2-7, with TRBD1 matching over 11 bases. Germline V gene sequence: CDR1 SNHLY, CDR2 FYNNEI. The CDR3 consists of 14 residues. Trimming removed 6 bases from V and 5 bases from J; junction bases left unmatched: 6. Written as DNA, the CDR3 is TGTGCCAGCAGGACACGGACAGGGGGCAACGAGCAGTACTTC. Translating gives CASRTRTGGNEQYF.

The rearrangement joins TRBV9 to TRBJ1-5; 8 bases match TRBD1. Trimming removed 5 bases from V and 5 bases from J; junction bases left unmatched: 6. This CDR3 comprises 14 residues. Germline V lookup: CDR1 SGDLS, CDR2 YYNGEE. CDR3 nucleotides: TGTGCCAGCAGTTTTACAGGGGGAGATCAGCCCCAGCATTTT. This encodes CASSFTGGDQPQHF.

This sequence joins TRBV7-9 and TRBJ2-5, with 10 bases that match TRBD2. CDR1 is SEHNR and CDR2 is FQNEAQ in the germline V gene (reference sequence). J lost 4 bases, V lost 1 base, and 12 bases had no gene match. This CDR3 comprises 18 residues. The CDR3 spells CASSLVTGLAGGRETQYF. CDR3 coding DNA: TGTGCCAGCAGCTTAGTCACTGGATTAGCGGGGGGTAGAGAGACCCAGTACTTC.

This clone has a single count. The chain uses TRBV2 and TRBJ2-2, with D unresolved. Germline loops: CDR1 SNHLY, CDR2 FYNNEI. This CDR3 comprises 17 residues. Trimming took off 1 base at V and 2 bases at J, with 14 bases between the two ends. CDR3 DNA: TGTGCCAGCAGTGAAGGAGACATATACACTAACACCGGGGAGCTGTTTTTT. It codes for CASSEGDIYTNTGELFF.

The chain has TRBV13 and TRBJ2-1; 7 bases map to TRBD2. V lost 3 bases and J lost 9; bases outside the gene matches: 11. The CDR3 covers 15 residues. Germline CDR1 PRHDT, CDR2 FYEKMQ (reference sequence). CDR3 DNA sequence: TGTGCCAGCAGCTTCTTCTCAGGGAGGGATGGTGAGCAGTTCTTC. Encoded protein: CASSFFSGRDGEQFF.

The gene calls are TRBV6-5 and TRBJ2-1; 7 bases are shared with TRBD2. Germline V gives CDR1 MNHEY, CDR2 SVGAGI. V was clipped by 4 bases and J by 8 bases; unmatched bases: 8. This CDR3 region has 14 residues. The CDR3 spells CASSSQRGSDEQFF. The CDR3 DNA follows: TGTGCCAGCAGTTCCCAGCGGGGCTCTGATGAGCAGTTCTTC.

The rearrangement joins TRBV2 to TRBJ2-1; D uncertain. Germline values: CDR1 SNHLY, CDR2 FYNNEI. This CDR3 is 12 amino acids long. V dropped 5 bases and J dropped 8 bases, with 10 bases sitting between them. CDR3 residues: CASSRTADEQFF. CDR3 in DNA: TGTGCCAGCAGTCGTACAGCCGATGAGCAGTTCTTC.

The gene calls are TRBV19 and TRBJ2-7; D gene ambiguous. The CDR3 covers 14 residues. Per the germline V gene, CDR1 is LNHDA and CDR2 is SQIVND (reference sequence). The V gene lost 6 bases and the J gene lost 0 bases, with 12 bases spanning the gap. This CDR3 is CASSLAGFSYEQYF. The DNA of the CDR3 is TGTGCCAGTAGCCTCGCAGGATTCTCCTACGAGCAGTACTTC.

The chain recombines TRBV30 with TRBJ1-4; 7 positions match TRBD1. This CDR3 region has 14 residues. CDR1 and CDR2 (germline): GTSNPN, SVGIG (reference sequence). V dropped 2 bases and J dropped 3; count of bases not matched to a gene: 3. In DNA, the CDR3 is TGTGCCTGGAGTCGACAGGGCTCTAATGAAAAACTGTTTTTT. Amino acids: CAWSRQGSNEKLFF.

The genes are TRBV5-1 and TRBJ1-1; D call uncertain. Germline CDR1 SGHRS, CDR2 YFSETQ. V was clipped by 6 bases and J by 4 bases, with 19 bases between them. This CDR3 is built from 15 residues. The CDR3 DNA reads TGCGCCAGCACCTACCGAGGGTCCTCGAGCACTGAAGCTTTCTTT. Amino acids: CASTYRGSSSTEAFF.

The chain carries TRBV11-2 and TRBJ2-2; 7 nucleotides line up with TRBD1. This CDR3 region has 16 residues. V shed 4 bases, J shed 5 bases, and the junction held 10 bases outside the gene matches. Germline V gives CDR1 SGHAT, CDR2 FQNNGV. The CDR3 DNA reads as TGTGCCAGCAGCTCCCCCGACAGGGTATATACCGGGGAGCTGTTTTTT. Amino acid sequence: CASSSPDRVYTGELFF.

This chain uses TRBV7-2 with TRBJ2-1, with 13 bases matching TRBD2. Trimming took 0 bases from V and 4 from J; bases not matched to a gene: 18. Germline CDR1 SGHTA, CDR2 FQGNSA. The CDR3 has 22 residues. This CDR3 is CASSLAQILAGGYPLGYNEQFF. CDR3 DNA sequence: TGTGCCAGCAGCTTAGCGCAGATACTAGCGGGGGGGTATCCCCTCGGGTACAATGAGCAGTTCTTC.

This clone was seen a single time. Germline and junction disagree at one end, which may indicate a read error. V is TRBV25-1 and J is TRBJ1-6, with D unresolved. The CDR3 length is 12 residues. CDR1 is MGHDK and CDR2 is SYGVNS in the germline V gene. The CDR3 region has the DNA TGTGCCAGCAGTGAATATAGTTCACCCCTCCACTTT. It specifies CASSEYSSPLHF.

The chain couples TRBV28 to TRBJ2-5; TRBD2 matches 11 bases. The V and J ends lost 6 bases and 1 base, in that order; junction bases with no gene match: 1. This CDR3 contains 14 residues. Germline lookup yields CDR1 MDHEN and CDR2 SYDVKM. CDR3 coding DNA: TGTGCCAGCAGCGGGACTAGCGGCCAAGAGACCCAGTACTTC. This gives the protein CASSGTSGQETQYF.

This chain uses TRBV5-1 with TRBJ2-5; 7 nucleotides match TRBD1. The germline CDR1 and CDR2 sequences are SGHRS and YFSETQ. Trimming took 2 bases from V and 0 from J; bases not matched to a gene: 4. CDR3 length: 15 residues. CDR3 coding DNA: TGCGCCAGCAGCTTAGGGACAGCCTACCAAGAGACCCAGTACTTC. It is translated as CASSLGTAYQETQYF.

This rearrangement joins TRBV28 to TRBJ1-3; a weak D match, TRBD1 (6 bases). The CDR3 consists of 14 residues. Trimming took off 7 bases at V and 3 bases at J, with 13 bases between the two ends. Germline CDR1 reads MDHEN; CDR2 reads SYDVKM. CDR3 residues: CASNSQGGGNTIYF. The CDR3 DNA is TGTGCCAGCAACTCACAGGGTGGTGGAAACACCATATATTTT.

The chain has TRBV9 and TRBJ2-1; D might be TRBD1 (6 bases). The CDR3 has 14 amino acids. Germline CDR1 SGDLS, CDR2 YYNGEE. V was shortened by 5 bases and J by 9 bases, with 18 bases between the two germline ends. CDR3 sequence: CASSANRVPSEQFF. CDR3 sequence (DNA): TGTGCCAGCAGTGCTAACAGGGTCCCCAGTGAGCAGTTCTTC.